The source of this T cell receptor (beta chain) is a study of regulatory T cells in long-lasting Graves disease. Between the trimmed V and J ends, which lost 3 bases and 7 bases, there was a span of 6 bases. Germline CDR1 is SNHLY and CDR2 is FYNNEI. CDR3 size: 12 residues. The table lists this clonotype with many counts. Construction of the TCR beta libraries employed iRepertoire HTBI primers in conjunction with Arm-PCR of CDR3 regions. TCRdb re-derived calls from the multiplex PCR reads in MiXCR, one entry per CDR3 protein. This table has under 300,000 distinct CDR3 sequences, around 20% appearing once. Indicated time point: newly diagnosed GD, antithyroid drugs for less than 3 months. From RNA extracted from PBMCs, the TCR library was made.

V is TRBV2 and J is TRBJ1-4; D not certain. The sequenced sample was peripheral blood mononuclear cells (PBMCs), obtained at new diagnosis, from a patient treated with antithyroid drugs. This receptor was taken from a female donor with Graves disease. This CDR3 reads CASSERFEKLFF. The CDR3 DNA follows: TGTGCCAGCAGTGAGCGTTTTGAAAAACTGTTTTTT.